This T cell receptor (beta chain) originates from a study of cytomegalovirus exposure and HLA in healthy donors. As to this clone: No antigen is known for it.

Germline V CDR1 and CDR2: SGHTA, FQGNSA. The CDR3 sequence is 14 residues long. Trimming pared 5 bases from V and 1 base from J, leaving 12 bases between. Findings of the study overall: Reports credit the classifier with highly specific, highly sensitive diagnosis of cytomegalovirus status. HLA restriction was apparent for most CMV-associated TCR beta chains in a later analysis.

In the PCR, 60 Vbeta and 13 Jbeta primers were used. TCRdb keeps only in-frame clones here, not all; method: immunoSEQ multiplex PCR. Seen here are 150,000 to 200,000 clones, more than 65% observed once, and the top ten hold over 8%. The sample comprised PBMCs. The receptor was derived from a man aged 18-30 years in good health and CMV-seropositive. This rearrangement joins TRBV7-2 to TRBJ2-7; D remains unclear. CDR3 protein: CASSLSAGSYEQYF. CDR3 coding DNA: TGTGCCAGCAGCCTAAGCGCCGGGTCCTACGAGCAGTACTTC.